This entry is about one T cell receptor beta chain. No cognate antigen has been identified for it. Qualities for individual bases were not recorded, and no much larger clone is one base off. The data were taken from a study of blood T cells in healthy people across ages (dated by TCRdb to between 2014 and 2017). Looking at the study overall: Template switching captured roughly one uniquely barcoded TCR beta cDNA molecule per two T cells in model experiments. The study measured age-related changes in TCR beta repertoire diversity using deep sequencing normalized with unique cDNA molecular identifiers. The donors were divided into four age groups: young (average around 16 years), middle-aged (almost 40), aged (approximately 62) and long-lived (82). To avoid experimental bias, donors of different ages were randomly spread across the sequencing lanes. Two additional independent replicas of 1 million unique cDNA reads from the same blood draw were analyzed for two donors (one aged 18 to 29 and one aged 80 or older). Here is what the overall study found, with its caveats: As age increased, observed TCR beta diversity per million T cells dropped in a roughly linear way, and a significant reduction was already evident by age 40. Donor CMV infection status was unknown, potentially confounding age-related changes in expanded clonotypes. Conclusive comparison of naive and antigen-experienced compartments was prevented by the profiling of bulk unsorted PBMCs. Estimates of total diversity from one million sequenced T cells were regarded as lower bounds and underestimates. There was a strong correlation between observed TCR beta diversity and the percentage of naive T cells measured by flow cytometry. Compared with the aged group, the long-lived group had more naive CD4+ T cells, fewer expanded clones and increased TCR diversity, a pattern suggesting age selection.

Library prep was done by 5' RACE. A second PCR of about 6 to 12 cycles was run with a J-beta primer mix and a sample-barcoded 5' primer. A template-switch 5' adaptor carrying 12 random nucleotides introduced a unique molecular identifier onto each TCR beta cDNA molecule. Each sample yielded at least 2.5 million CDR3-containing paired-end reads. All of the RNA was converted into first-strand cDNA using the Mint cDNA synthesis kit, with a TRBC-specific oligonucleotide serving as the primer. Following uracil-DNA glycosylase treatment, all cDNA underwent a first 18-cycle PCR with the universal primers M1SS and BC2_uni_R. Per the source publication's procedure: Normalization of each sample was performed by random selection of 1 million high-quality reads, each carrying a distinct molecular identifier. Reads with shared molecular identifiers were discarded instead of being binned into consensus sequences. MiTCR, with a Q25 quality threshold and the strictest error-elimination algorithm, was used for CDR3 identification, clonotype clustering and error correction. A nonparametric unseen species model using Euler transformation provided a lower-bound estimate of total TCR beta diversity. The public reads were quality trimmed at Q25 with fastp and then assembled into clones with MiXCR by TCRdb, keeping productive beta chains. CDR3 protein sequences are deduplicated, and each keeps its most common genes and DNA. The V and J calls shown here were made by TCRdb, not taken from the authors' results. Present in this sample are over 1,500,000 distinct CDR3 sequences, 35% to 50% of which were seen just once. Approximately 22% of the sample comes from the top ten.

Systemically healthy Caucasian individuals from Russia, approximately 39 in total and aged about 6 to 95 years, were included as donors. Around 9.9 milliliters of peripheral blood were collected from each donor into EDTA-treated Vacutainer tubes. Ficoll-Paque density-gradient centrifugation was used to isolate PBMCs, with at least 6 million per sample. Total RNA, at least 6 micrograms per sample, was extracted from PBMCs with Trizol reagent. For every donor, an aliquot of PBMCs went through flow cytometry to measure the percentages of naive CD45RAhigh/CD27high T cells. The germline V gene (reference sequence) sets CDR1 to DFQATT and CDR2 to SNEGSKA. The CDR3 starts with the cysteine, ends with the phenylalanine, and has 15 residues. Only the CDR3 DNA is retained, 45 bases long and in frame from the first base.

The sample was blood. The clonotype was recovered from a human donor in good health. The chain joins TRBV20-1 to TRBJ2-1; no D segment can be confidently identified. The DNA end is more similar to TRBJ2-7, so the J call may be wrong. The CDR3 reads as follows: CSAREPRSSYNEQYF. The DNA sequence reads TGCAGTGCTAGAGAGCCGCGGAGCTCCTACAATGAGCAGTACTTC.